The source of this TCR beta chain is a study of blood T cell repertoires in COVID-19. Study information: There were acute and convalescent COVID-19 samples, and they came from the United States, Italy and Spain. Sources were T cells, B-cell-depleted T cells, or PBMCs; the material itself was cDNA or gDNA.

In the study's own analysis: Amplifying reference gene primers gave estimates of nucleated cell counts. Profiled with immunoSEQ multiplex PCR; TCRdb holds only in-frame clones, not every one. The V and J calls and clone size were taken over from that table, and D and trimming were inferred from the DNA. The sample carries just under 350,000 clones, more than 70% recorded once. This CDR3 has 13 amino acids. V lost 4 bases, J lost 4 bases, and 11 bases lay in between. Germline-derived CDR1 and CDR2 are SGHRS and YFSETQ. Sequencing was performed on peripheral blood. This TCR was sampled from a man aged 30 to 39 with active or convalescent COVID-19. This chain joins TRBV5-1 and TRBJ1-1; possibly TRBD1 for D (5 bases). In DNA, the CDR3 is TGCGCCAGCAGCGTGGTGGGGCTCACTGAAGCTTTCTTT. It yields the protein CASSVVGLTEAFF. Together with reference TRBV5-1 and TRBJ1-1, the CDR3 gives the full variable domain: KAGVTQTPRYLIKTRGQQVTLSCSPISGHRSVSWYQQTPGQGLQFLFEYFSETQRNKGNFPGRFSGRQFSNSRSEMNVSTLELGDSALYLCASSVVGLTEAFFGQGTRLTVV.